This TCR beta chain was sequenced during a study of CXCR3-negative and CXCR3-positive naive CD8 T cells. Findings and limits, study-wide: Memory CD8+ cells showed much lower diversity, while both naive subsets displayed comparably high diversity.

Triplicate sorts of under 350,000 cells per CD8+ subset. By phenotype, naive CD8+ T cells were CD45RO-CCR7+CD27+CD95-. The study made its TRB cDNA libraries by 5' RACE, adding UMI labels. TCRdb reprocessed the 5' RACE reads and keeps a single row for each CDR3 protein, giving no DNA. Its clone listing holds roughly 6,100 distinct CDR3 sequences. Germline assignment: CDR1 SGHTA and CDR2 FQGNSA. CDR3 length: 15 residues. This clonotype is identified as medium-sized from frequency. The target antigen is unknown. The clonotype comes from a human donor in good health. Some clones in this sample may be carry-over from other donors' samples. The chain carries TRBV7-2 and TRBJ1-1; TCRdb's assignment of TRBD1 cannot be checked, as there is no DNA. Sequenced: naive CXCR3- CD8+ T cells from blood. Subset denoted: CD45RO-CCR7+CD27+CD95- naive CD8+ T cells lacking CXCR3 (TNR3-). CDR3 residues: CASSLGAGANTEAFF.